This T cell receptor (beta chain) was sequenced during a study of spatial heterogeneity in lung cancer. Unique molecular identifiers, one per molecule, were present on every TCR cDNA molecule. TCRdb re-derived calls from the 5' RACE reads in MiXCR, one entry per CDR3 protein. Of 100,000 to 110,000 distinct CDR3 sequences listed, around 4.8% were seen once; the top ten hold approximately 22%. The time point here: sample taken at primary tumor resection. Donation came from 70 or so patients with untreated early-stage non-small cell lung cancer. Whole RNA from tumor, nontumor lung or frozen PBMC was sequenced unsorted. V was trimmed by 3 bases and J by 6 bases, leaving 6 bases between them. CDR3 length: 11 residues. The germline V gene encodes CDR1 LNHDA and CDR2 SQIVND (reference sequence). As to this clonotype: Antigen specificity is unknown.

Study conclusions and caveats: One measure, the expanded intratumoral alpha and beta TCR count, tracked tumor mutation counts. Ubiquitous nonsynonymous mutations were tracked by counts of ubiquitous expanded TCRs, and regional ones by counts of regional expanded TCRs.

This specimen was lung tumor tissue, taken at surgery. The clonotype comes from a male donor with early-stage non-small cell lung cancer. J is TRBJ2-7 and V is TRBV19, with D uncertain. CDR3 protein: CASSISGEQYF. The CDR3, as DNA: TGTGCCAGTAGTATTTCTGGCGAGCAGTACTTC.